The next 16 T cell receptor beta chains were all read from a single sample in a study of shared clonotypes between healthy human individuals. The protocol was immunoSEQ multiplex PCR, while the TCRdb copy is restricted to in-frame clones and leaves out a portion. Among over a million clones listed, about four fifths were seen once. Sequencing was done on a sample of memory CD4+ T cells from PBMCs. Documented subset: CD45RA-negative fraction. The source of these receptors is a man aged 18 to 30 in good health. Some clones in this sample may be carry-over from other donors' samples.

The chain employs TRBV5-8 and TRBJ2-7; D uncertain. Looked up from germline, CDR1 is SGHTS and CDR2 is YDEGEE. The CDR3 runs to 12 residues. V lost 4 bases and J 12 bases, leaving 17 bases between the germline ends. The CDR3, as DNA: TGTGCCAGCAGCCTATTCGACCGACTCACGTACTTC. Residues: CASSLFDRLTYF.

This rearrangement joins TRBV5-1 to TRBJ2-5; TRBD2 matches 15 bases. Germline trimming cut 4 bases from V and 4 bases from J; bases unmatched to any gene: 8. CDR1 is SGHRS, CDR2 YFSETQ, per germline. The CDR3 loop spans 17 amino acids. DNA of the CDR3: TGCGCCAGCAGCCGAGGACTAGCGGGAGGGTTGGGAGAGACCCAGTACTTC. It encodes CASSRGLAGGLGETQYF. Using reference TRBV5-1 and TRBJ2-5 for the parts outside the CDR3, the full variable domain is KAGVTQTPRYLIKTRGQQVTLSCSPISGHRSVSWYQQTPGQGLQFLFEYFSETQRNKGNFPGRFSGRQFSNSRSEMNVSTLELGDSALYLCASSRGLAGGLGETQYFGPGTRLLVL.

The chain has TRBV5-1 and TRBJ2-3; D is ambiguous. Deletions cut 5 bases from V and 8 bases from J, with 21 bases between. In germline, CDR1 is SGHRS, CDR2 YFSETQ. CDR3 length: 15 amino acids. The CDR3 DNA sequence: TGCGCCAGCAGGGAGAGACTCCGCATGGGCGGTACGCAGTATTTT. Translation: CASRERLRMGGTQYF.

Written as DNA, the CDR3 is TGTGCCAGCAGCGTTGCGGGGGCCAGCGACTATGGCTACACCTTC. Protein sequence: CASSVAGASDYGYTF. The rearrangement links TRBV9 to TRBJ1-2; maybe TRBD1 (6 bases). Trimming cost V 2 bases and J 3 bases, with 14 bases left between them. This CDR3 spans 15 amino acids. Germline V CDR1 and CDR2: SGDLS, YYNGEE.

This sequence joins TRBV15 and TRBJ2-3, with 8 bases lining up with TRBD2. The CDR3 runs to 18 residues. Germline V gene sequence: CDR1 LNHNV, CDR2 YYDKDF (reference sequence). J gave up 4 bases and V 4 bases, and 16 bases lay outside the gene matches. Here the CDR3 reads CATSKEGRRTSRADTQYF. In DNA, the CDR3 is TGTGCCACCAGCAAAGAAGGCCGCAGGACTAGCCGTGCAGATACGCAGTATTTT.

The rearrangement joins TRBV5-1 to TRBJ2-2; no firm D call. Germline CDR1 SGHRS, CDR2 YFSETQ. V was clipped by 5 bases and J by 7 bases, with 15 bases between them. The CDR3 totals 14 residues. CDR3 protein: CASSSGPGVGELFF. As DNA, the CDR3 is TGCGCCAGCAGTTCGGGCCCAGGCGTCGGGGAGCTGTTTTTT.

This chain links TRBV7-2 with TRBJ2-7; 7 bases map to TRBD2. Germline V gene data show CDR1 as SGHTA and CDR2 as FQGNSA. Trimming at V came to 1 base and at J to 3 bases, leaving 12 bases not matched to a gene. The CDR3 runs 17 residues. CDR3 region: CASSLGVGLAEDYEQYF. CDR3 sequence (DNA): TGTGCCAGCAGCTTAGGAGTGGGGCTAGCGGAGGACTACGAGCAGTACTTC. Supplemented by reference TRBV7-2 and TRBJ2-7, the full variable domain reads GAGVSQSPSNKVTEKGKDVELRCDPISGHTALYWYRQSLGQGLEFLIYFQGNSAPDKSGLPSDRFSAERTGGSVSTLTIQRTQQEDSAVYLCASSLGVGLAEDYEQYFGPGTRLTVT.

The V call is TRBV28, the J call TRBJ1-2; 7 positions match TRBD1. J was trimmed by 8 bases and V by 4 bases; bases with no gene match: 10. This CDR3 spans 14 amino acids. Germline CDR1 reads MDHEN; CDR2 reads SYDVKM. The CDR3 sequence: CASSSYSTGDGYTF. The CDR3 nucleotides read TGTGCCAGCAGTTCGTACTCCACAGGGGACGGCTACACCTTC.

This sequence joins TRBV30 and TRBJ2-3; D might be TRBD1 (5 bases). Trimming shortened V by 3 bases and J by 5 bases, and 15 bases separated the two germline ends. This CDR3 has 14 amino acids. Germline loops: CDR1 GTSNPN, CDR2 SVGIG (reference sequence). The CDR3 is CAWRTRQGGDTQYF. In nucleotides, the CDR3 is TGTGCCTGGAGAACGCGTCAGGGTGGAGATACGCAGTATTTT.

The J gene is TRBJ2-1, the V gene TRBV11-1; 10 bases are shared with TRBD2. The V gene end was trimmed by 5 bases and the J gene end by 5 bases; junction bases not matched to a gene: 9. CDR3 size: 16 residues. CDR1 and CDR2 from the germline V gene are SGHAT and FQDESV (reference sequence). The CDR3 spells CASSPRLAGVNNEQFF. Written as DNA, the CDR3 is TGTGCCAGCAGCCCTAGACTAGCGGGCGTAAACAATGAGCAGTTCTTC.

The CDR3 sequence is CASSRLAGDDEQYF. The CDR3 DNA sequence: TGTGCCAGCAGCCGACTAGCGGGAGACGACGAGCAGTACTTC. The J gene is TRBJ2-7, the V gene TRBV7-2; 12 nucleotides line up with TRBD2. This CDR3 region has 14 residues. V shed 5 bases, J shed 5 bases, and the junction held 4 bases outside the gene matches. CDR1 SGHTA and CDR2 FQGNSA come from the germline V gene.

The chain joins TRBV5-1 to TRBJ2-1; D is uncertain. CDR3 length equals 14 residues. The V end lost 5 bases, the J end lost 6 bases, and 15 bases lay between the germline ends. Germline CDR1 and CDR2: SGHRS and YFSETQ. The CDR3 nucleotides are TGCGCCAGCAGATCGAGACACGATGGCAATGAGCAGTTCTTC. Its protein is CASRSRHDGNEQFF.

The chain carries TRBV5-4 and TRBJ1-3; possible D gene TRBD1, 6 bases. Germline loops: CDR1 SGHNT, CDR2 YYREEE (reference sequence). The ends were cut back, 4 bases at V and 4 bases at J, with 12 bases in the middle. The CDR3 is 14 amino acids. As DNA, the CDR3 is TGTGCCAGCAGCCTGGGACAATTAGGAAACACCATATATTTT. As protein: CASSLGQLGNTIYF.

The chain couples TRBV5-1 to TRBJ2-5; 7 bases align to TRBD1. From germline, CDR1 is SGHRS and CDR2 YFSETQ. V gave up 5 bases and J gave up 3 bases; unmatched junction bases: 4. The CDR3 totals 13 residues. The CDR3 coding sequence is TGCGCCAGCAGGCAGGGGGTGGAAGAGACCCAGTACTTC. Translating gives CASRQGVEETQYF.

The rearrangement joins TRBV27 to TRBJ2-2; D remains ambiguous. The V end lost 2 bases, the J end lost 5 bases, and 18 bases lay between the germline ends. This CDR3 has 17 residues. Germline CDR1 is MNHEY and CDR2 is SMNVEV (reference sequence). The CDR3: CASSLLPQASGTGELFF. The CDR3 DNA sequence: TGTGCCAGCAGTTTACTGCCCCAGGCGTCTGGGACCGGGGAGCTGTTTTTT.

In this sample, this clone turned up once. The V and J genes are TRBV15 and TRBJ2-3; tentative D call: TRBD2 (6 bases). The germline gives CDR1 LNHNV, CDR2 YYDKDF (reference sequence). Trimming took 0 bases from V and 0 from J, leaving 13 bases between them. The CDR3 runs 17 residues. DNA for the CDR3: TGTGCCACCAGCAGAGATAGCTCAGGGACTAGCACAGATACGCAGTATTTT. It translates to CATSRDSSGTSTDTQYF.